This T cell receptor beta chain is drawn from a study of T cells in Graves' hyperthyroidism and ophthalmopathy. Regarding the study as a whole: Researchers found most expanded thyroid clonotypes above 0.001 in blood as well.

This clonotype was picked up many times. What it binds is not known. No ophthalmopathy progression within 18 months constituted stable Graves' hyperthyroidism. Uncontrolled infection, other autoimmune disease, pregnancy or lactation barred patients from enrollment. The source of the PBMCs was approximately 10 ml of fresh peripheral blood. RNA transcripts gave rise to amplified TCR beta CDR3 regions. Initially, a first-round RT-PCR of the TCR CDR3 employed the HTBI primer set. Via MiXCR, TCRdb re-called the multiplex PCR reads, giving one row per CDR3 protein. The table lists 340,000 or so distinct CDR3 sequences, around a fifth of them singletons. V lost 10 bases to trimming and J lost 1 base, with 16 bases between them. The CDR3 is 14 amino acids. Germline loops: CDR1 MNHNS, CDR2 SASEGT.

This chain connects TRBV6-1 to TRBJ1-1, with D perhaps TRBD1 (6 bases). The specimen sequenced was blood. The source of this sequence is a woman between 50 and 59 years old with Graves' hyperthyroidism. The CDR3 DNA reads TGTGCCACCTTTACCGGGACACCGAACACTGAAGCTTTCTTT. It is translated as CATFTGTPNTEAFF.